This T cell receptor beta chain was observed in a study of blood T cell repertoires in COVID-19. Across the study: Both acute and convalescent COVID-19 samples were obtained from the United States, Italy and Spain. Nucleic acid was either cDNA or gDNA, and it came from T cells, B-cell-depleted T cells, or PBMCs.

In the authors' workflow: Estimation of nucleated cell counts relied on the amplification of reference gene primers. Assay: immunoSEQ multiplex PCR; the TCRdb copy retains only in-frame clones and omits some. V and J calls and clone size are as listed in that table; D and trimming were resolved from the DNA. There are 70,000 to 85,000 clones in the sample; almost 85% occur only once, and about an eighth lies in the top ten. Germline V gene sequence: CDR1 SGHTA, CDR2 FQGNSA. V was clipped by 1 base and J by 13 bases, with 13 bases between them. CDR3 size: 12 residues. The V gene is TRBV7-2, the J gene TRBJ1-2; tentatively, D is TRBD1 (5 bases). This sequence was found in a man older than 75 with acute or convalescent COVID-19. Source material: peripheral blood. CDR3 sequence: CASSLGAGRVTF. DNA of the CDR3: TGTGCCAGCAGCTTAGGAGCGGGCAGGGTCACCTTC.